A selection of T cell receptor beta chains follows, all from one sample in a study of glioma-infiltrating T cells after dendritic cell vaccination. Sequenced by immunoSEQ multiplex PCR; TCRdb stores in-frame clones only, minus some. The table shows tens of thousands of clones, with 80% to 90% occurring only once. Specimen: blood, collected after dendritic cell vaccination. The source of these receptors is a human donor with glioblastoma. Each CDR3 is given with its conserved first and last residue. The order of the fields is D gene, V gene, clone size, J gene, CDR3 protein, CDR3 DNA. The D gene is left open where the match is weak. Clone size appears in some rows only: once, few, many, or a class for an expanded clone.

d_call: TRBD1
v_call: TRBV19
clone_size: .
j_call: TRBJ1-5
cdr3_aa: CASSIRGVGGYGNQPQHF
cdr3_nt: TGTGCCAGTAGTATAAGAGGGGTAGGGGGCTACGGCAATCAGCCCCAGCATTTT

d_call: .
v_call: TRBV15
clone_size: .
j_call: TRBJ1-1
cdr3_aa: CATSRGTQNKAFF
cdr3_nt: TGTGCCACCAGCAGAGGGACACAGAACAAAGCTTTCTTT

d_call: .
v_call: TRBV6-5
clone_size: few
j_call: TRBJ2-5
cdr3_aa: CASSYSAARETQYF
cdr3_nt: TGTGCCAGCAGTTACTCGGCCGCCCGAGAGACCCAGTACTTC

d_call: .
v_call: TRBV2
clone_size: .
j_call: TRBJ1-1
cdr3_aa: CASSFGEGTTEAFF
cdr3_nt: TGTGCCAGCAGTTTTGGGGAGGGGACCACTGAAGCTTTCTTT

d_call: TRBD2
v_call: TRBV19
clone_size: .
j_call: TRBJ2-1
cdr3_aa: CASRTSGGYNEQFF
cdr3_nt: TGTGCCAGTAGGACTAGCGGGGGCTACAATGAGCAGTTCTTC

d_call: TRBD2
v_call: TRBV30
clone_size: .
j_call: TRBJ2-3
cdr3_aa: CAFNKLAGDTQYF
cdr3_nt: TGTGCCTTCAATAAGCTAGCGGGAGATACGCAGTATTTT

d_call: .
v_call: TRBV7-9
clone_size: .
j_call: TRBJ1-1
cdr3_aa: CASSLSRGEAFF
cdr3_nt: TGTGCCAGCAGCTTAAGCCGCGGTGAAGCTTTCTTT

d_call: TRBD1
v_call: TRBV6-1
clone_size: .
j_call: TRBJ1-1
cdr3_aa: CASSGSQGAGLGNTEAFF
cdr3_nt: TGTGCCAGCAGTGGGTCCCAGGGGGCCGGGTTGGGGAACACTGAAGCTTTCTTT

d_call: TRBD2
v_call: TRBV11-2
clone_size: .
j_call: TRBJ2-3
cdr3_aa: CATGGLADTQYF
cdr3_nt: TGTGCCACGGGGGGGCTGGCAGATACGCAGTATTTT

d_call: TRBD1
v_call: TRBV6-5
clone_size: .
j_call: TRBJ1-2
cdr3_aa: CASSRQGLIGYTF
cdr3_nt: TGTGCCAGCAGTCGACAGGGCCTCATCGGCTACACCTTC

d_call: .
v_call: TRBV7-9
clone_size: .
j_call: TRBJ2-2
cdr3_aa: CASSLDLGDTGELFF
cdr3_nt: TGTGCCAGCAGCTTAGATCTGGGAGACACCGGGGAGCTGTTTTTT

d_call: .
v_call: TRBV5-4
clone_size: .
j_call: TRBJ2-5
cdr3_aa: CASSLAKGIQETQYF
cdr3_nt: TGTGCCAGCAGCTTGGCGAAGGGGATACAAGAGACCCAGTACTTC

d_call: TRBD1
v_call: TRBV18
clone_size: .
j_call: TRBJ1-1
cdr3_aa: CASSPGTGELSSLF
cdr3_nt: TGTGCCAGCTCACCCGGGACAGGGGAGCTCTCCTCACTTTTT

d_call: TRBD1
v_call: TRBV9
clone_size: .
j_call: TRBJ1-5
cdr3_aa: CASSWTGSSNQPQHF
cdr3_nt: TGTGCCAGCAGCTGGACAGGGAGTAGCAATCAGCCCCAGCATTTT

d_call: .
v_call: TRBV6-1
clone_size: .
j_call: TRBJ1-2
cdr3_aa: CASSESGETNYGYTF
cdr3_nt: TGTGCCAGCAGTGAATCCGGGGAAACTAACTATGGCTACACCTTC

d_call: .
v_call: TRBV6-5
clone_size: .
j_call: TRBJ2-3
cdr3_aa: CASTLRGSSTDTQYF
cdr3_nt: TGTGCCAGCACCCTAAGGGGGAGTAGCACAGATACGCAGTATTTT

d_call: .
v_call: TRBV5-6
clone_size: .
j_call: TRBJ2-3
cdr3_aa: CASSLPHAETQYF
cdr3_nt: TGTGCCAGCAGCTTGCCTCACGCTGAGACGCAGTATTTT

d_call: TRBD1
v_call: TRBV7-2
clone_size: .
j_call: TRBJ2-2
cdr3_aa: CASSSRQGAPPGELFF
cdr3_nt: TGTGCCAGCAGCTCGAGACAGGGGGCGCCCCCCGGGGAGCTGTTTTTT

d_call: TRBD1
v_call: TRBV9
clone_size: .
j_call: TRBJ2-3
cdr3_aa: CASSGRDRGLSTDTQYF
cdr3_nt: TGTGCCAGCAGCGGAAGGGACAGGGGGCTTAGCACAGATACGCAGTATTTT

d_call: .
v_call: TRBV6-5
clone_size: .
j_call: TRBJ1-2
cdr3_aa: CASLSGGYGYTF
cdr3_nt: TGTGCCAGCCTCTCCGGGGGGTATGGCTACACCTTC

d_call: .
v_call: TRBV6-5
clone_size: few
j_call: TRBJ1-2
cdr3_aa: CASSSAFRGRGYTF
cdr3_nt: TGTGCCAGCAGTTCCGCCTTCAGGGGAAGAGGCTACACCTTC

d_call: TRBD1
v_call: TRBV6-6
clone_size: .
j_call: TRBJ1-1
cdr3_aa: CASDRGGLRDTEAFF
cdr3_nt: TGTGCCAGCGACAGGGGGGGTTTACGGGACACTGAAGCTTTCTTT

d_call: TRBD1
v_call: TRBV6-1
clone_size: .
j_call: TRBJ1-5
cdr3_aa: CASSGRQGYNQPQHF
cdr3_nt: TGTGCCAGCAGTGGACGACAGGGTTACAATCAGCCCCAGCATTTT

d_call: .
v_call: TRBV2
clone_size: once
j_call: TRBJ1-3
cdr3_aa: CASRPDRTPGNTIYF
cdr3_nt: TGTGCCAGCAGACCCGATCGGACACCGGGAAACACCATATATTTT

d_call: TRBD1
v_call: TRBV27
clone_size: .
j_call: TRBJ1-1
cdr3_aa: CASSGDRTMNTEAFF
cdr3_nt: TGTGCCAGCAGTGGGGACAGGACGATGAACACTGAAGCTTTCTTT

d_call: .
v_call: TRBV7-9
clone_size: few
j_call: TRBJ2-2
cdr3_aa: CASSPTSPGTTGELFF
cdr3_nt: TGTGCCAGCAGCCCAACTAGCCCAGGGACCACCGGGGAGCTGTTTTTT

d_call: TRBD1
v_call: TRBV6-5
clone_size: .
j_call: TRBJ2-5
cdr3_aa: CASRSTGTGKETQYF
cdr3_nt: TGTGCCAGCAGGAGCACCGGGACAGGCAAAGAGACCCAGTACTTC

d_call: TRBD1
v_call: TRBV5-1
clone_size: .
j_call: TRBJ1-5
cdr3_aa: CASSLGQGGSLGNQPQHF
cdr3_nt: TGCGCCAGCAGCTTGGGACAGGGGGGATCTTTGGGCAATCAGCCCCAGCATTTT

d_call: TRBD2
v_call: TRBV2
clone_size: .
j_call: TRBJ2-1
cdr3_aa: CASRSGGFINEQFF
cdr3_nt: TGTGCCAGCAGGAGCGGGGGGTTCATCAATGAGCAGTTCTTC

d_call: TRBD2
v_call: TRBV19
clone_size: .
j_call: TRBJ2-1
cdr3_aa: CASRETSGDYNEQFF
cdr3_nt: TGTGCCAGTAGGGAAACTAGCGGGGATTACAATGAGCAGTTCTTC

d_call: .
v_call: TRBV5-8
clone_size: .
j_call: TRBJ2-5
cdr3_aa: CASSLSGQPRETQYF
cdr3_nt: TGTGCCAGCAGCTTGTCAGGTCAGCCTCGGGAGACCCAGTACTTC

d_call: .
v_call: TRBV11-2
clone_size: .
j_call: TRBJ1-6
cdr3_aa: CASSPWGRDSPLHF
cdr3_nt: TGTGCCAGCAGCCCTTGGGGGCGTGATTCACCCCTCCACTTT

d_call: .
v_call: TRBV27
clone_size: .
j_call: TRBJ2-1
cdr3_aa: CASNPWMGAGAHLIDEQFF
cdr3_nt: TGTGCCAGCAACCCTTGGATGGGGGCCGGAGCTCATCTGATCGATGAGCAGTTCTTC

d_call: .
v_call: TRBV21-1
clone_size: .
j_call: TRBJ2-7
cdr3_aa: CASSKGLIRGSYEQYF
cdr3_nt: TGTGCCAGCAGCAAAGGACTGATCAGAGGTAGCTACGAGCAGTACTTC

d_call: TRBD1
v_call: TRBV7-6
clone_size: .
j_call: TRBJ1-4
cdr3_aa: CASSRQGAGEKLFF
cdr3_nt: TGTGCCAGCAGCCGACAGGGGGCTGGTGAAAAACTGTTTTTT